This T cell receptor beta chain was observed in a study of T-cell memory formation after mild COVID-19. Study context: For the most part, TCR clusters were specific to one donor.

In its sample, this clonotype was seen many times. What it binds is not known. This CDR3 has 15 amino acids. J gave up 0 bases and V 4 bases, and 8 bases lay outside the gene matches. CDR1 is SQVTM and CDR2 is ANQGSEA in the germline V gene. TCRdb itself ran the 5' RACE reads through MiXCR, one entry per CDR3 protein. The table includes under 250,000 distinct CDR3 sequences, 9.5% detected once. Study-wide points: Of the contracting clones, CD4+ ones lay mainly in CM and EM, and CD8+ ones in EMRA. There was a balanced CD4/CD8 profile in clones contracting day 15 to 85, and later expanders leaned CD4+.

The sample consisted of PBMCs or a T cell subset sorted from them (not recorded which). The chain joins TRBV29-1 to TRBJ1-2; 7 bases agree with TRBD1. The source of this sequence is a man younger than 30 who had mild COVID-19 (a few samples of this study predate the infection). Cell type and time point are not known. The DNA for the CDR3 is TGCAGCGTTGTCAACACAGGGGACACTAACTATGGCTACACCTTC. Translation: CSVVNTGDTNYGYTF. The full variable domain, completed using reference TRBV29-1 and TRBJ1-2, is SAVISQKPSRDICQRGTSLTIQCQVDSQVTMMFWYRQQPGQSLTLIATANQGSEATYESGFVIDKFPISRPNLTFSTLTVSNMSPEDSSIYLCSVVNTGDTNYGYTFGSGTRLTVV.